This T cell receptor beta chain was observed in a study of shared clonotypes between healthy human individuals. At the level of the study: The cohort comprised a couple of women and a few men. Their ages spanned 18 to 49 years. Broader study findings: The researchers took only blood, and tissue repertoires probably look different.

Authors' analysis steps: Filtering differed, since immunoSEQ gave only junction sequences and no quality scores. Assay used: immunoSEQ multiplex PCR; TCRdb lists only in-frame clones, some missing. V and J calls and clone size are copied from that table; D and trimming were computed from the DNA. The data contain 2 million to 2.5 million clones, approximately 93% of them singletons. Concerning this clone: Its target is not known.

This CDR3 is built from 17 residues. Trimming took off 4 bases at V and 3 bases at J, with 20 bases between the two ends. CDR1 is SGHAT and CDR2 is FQNNGV in the germline V gene. The source is a man aged 18 to 29 in good health. Some clones in this sample may be carry-over from other donors' samples. The chain couples TRBV11-2 to TRBJ2-3; D is possibly TRBD2 (5 bases). The sequencing input was naive CD4+ T cells from PBMCs. Subset: CD45RA+ positively selected. CDR3: CASSSQLPARGTDTQYF. The CDR3 bases are TGTGCCAGCAGCTCCCAATTACCAGCCCGGGGTACAGATACGCAGTATTTT.